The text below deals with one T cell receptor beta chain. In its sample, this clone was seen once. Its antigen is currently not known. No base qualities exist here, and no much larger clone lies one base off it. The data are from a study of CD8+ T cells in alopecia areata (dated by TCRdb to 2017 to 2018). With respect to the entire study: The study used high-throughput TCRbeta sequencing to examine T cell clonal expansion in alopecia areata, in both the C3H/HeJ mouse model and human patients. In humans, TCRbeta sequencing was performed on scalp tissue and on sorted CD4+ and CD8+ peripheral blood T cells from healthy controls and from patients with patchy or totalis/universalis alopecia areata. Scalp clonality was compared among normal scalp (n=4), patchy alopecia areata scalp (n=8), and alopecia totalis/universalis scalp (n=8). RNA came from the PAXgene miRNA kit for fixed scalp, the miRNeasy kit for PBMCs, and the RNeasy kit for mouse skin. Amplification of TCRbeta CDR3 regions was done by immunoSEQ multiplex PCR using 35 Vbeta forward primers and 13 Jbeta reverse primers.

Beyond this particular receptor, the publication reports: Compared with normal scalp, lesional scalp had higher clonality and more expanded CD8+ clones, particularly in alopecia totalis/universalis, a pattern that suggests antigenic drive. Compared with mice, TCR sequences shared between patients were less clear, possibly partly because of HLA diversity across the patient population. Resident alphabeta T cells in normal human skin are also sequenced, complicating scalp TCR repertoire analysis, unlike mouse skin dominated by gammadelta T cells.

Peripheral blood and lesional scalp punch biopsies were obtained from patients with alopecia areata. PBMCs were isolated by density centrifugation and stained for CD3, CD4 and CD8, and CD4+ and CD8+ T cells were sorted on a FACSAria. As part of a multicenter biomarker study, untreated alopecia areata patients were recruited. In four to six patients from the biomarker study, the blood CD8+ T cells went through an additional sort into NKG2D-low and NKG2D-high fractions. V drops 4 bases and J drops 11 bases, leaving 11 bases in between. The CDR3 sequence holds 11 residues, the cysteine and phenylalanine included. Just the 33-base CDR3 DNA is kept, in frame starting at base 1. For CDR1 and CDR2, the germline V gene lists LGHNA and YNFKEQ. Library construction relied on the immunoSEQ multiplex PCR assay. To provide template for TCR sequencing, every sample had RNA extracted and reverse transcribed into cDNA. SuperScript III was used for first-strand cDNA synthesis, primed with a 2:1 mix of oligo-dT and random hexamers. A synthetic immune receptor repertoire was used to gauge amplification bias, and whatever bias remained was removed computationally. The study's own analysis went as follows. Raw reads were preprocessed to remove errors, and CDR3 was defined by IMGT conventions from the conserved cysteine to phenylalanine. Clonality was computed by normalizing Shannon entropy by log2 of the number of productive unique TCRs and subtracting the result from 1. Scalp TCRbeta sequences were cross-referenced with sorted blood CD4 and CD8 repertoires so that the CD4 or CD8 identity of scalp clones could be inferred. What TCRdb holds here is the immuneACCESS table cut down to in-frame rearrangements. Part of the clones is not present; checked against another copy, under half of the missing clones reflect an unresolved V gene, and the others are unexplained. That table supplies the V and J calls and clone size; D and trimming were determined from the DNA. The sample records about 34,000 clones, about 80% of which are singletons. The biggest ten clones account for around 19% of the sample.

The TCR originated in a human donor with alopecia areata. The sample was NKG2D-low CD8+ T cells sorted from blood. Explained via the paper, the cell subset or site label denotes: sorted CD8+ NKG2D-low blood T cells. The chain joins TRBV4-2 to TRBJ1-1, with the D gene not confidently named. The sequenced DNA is TGTGCCAGCAGCCTAGGACCCCGGGCTTTCTTT. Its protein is CASSLGPRAFF.